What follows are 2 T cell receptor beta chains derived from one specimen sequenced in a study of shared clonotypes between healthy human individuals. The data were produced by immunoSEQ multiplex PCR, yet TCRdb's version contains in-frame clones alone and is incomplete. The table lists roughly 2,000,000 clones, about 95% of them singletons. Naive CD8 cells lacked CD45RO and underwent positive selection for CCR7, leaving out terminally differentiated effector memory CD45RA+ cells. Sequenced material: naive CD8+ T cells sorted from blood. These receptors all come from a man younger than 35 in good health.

The CDR3 DNA reads as TGTGCCACCAGCAGAGATGGGGGGGTTACTGGAAACACCATATATTTT. It codes for CATSRDGGVTGNTIYF. The gene calls are TRBV15 and TRBJ1-3, with D perhaps TRBD1 (5 bases). Per the germline V gene, CDR1 is LNHNV and CDR2 is YYDKDF (reference sequence). With 0 bases removed from V and 2 bases from J, the gap between germline ends came to 11 bases. The CDR3 is 16 residues long.

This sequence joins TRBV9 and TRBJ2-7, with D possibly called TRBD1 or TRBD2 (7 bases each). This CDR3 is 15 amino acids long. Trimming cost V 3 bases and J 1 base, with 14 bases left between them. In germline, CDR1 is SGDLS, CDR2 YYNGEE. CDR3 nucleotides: TGTGCCAGCAGCGAGGGGGGGACAGAGTCCTACGAGCAGTACTTC. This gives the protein CASSEGGTESYEQYF. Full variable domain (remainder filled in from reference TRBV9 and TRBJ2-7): DSGVTQTPKHLITATGQRVTLRCSPRSGDLSVYWYQQSLDQGLQFLIQYYNGEERAKGNILERFSAQQFPDLHSELNLSSLELGDSALYFCASSEGGTESYEQYFGPGTRLTVT.